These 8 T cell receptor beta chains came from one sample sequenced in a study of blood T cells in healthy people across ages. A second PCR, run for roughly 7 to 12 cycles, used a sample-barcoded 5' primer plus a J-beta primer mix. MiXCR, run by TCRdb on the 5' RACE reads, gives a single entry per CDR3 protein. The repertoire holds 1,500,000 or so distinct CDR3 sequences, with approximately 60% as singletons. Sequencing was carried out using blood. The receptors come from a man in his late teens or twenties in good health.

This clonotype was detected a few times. CDR3 residues: CASSSDRGRSSEQYF. CDR3 nucleotide sequence: TGTGCCAGCAGCTCCGACAGGGGGCGTTCGAGCGAGCAGTACTTC. The chain is built from TRBV7-2 and TRBJ2-7; 10 nucleotides match TRBD1. From germline, CDR1 is SGHTA and CDR2 FQGNSA. The CDR3 runs 15 residues. V shed 4 bases, J shed 6 bases, and the junction held 9 bases outside the gene matches.

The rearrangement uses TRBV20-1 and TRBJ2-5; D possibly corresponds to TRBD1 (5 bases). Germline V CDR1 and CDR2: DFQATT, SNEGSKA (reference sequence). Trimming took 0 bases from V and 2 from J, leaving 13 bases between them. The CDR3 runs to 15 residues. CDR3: CSARDLDTGQETQYF. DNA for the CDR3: TGCAGTGCTAGAGATCTAGATACAGGACAAGAGACCCAGTACTTC.

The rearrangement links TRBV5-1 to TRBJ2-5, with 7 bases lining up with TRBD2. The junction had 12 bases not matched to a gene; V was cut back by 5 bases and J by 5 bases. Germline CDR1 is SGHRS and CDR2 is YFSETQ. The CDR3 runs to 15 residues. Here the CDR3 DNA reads TGCGCCAGCAGTCCCTTAGATCTAGCGGTTGAGACCCAGTACTTC. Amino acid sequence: CASSPLDLAVETQYF.

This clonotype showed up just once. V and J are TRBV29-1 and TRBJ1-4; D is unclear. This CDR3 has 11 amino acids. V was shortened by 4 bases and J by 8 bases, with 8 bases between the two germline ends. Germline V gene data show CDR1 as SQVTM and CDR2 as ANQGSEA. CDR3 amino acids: CSVVHGEKLFF. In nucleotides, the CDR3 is TGCAGCGTTGTGCACGGCGAAAAACTGTTTTTT. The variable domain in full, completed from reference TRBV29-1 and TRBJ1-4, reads SAVISQKPSRDICQRGTSLTIQCQVDSQVTMMFWYRQQPGQSLTLIATANQGSEATYESGFVIDKFPISRPNLTFSTLTVSNMSPEDSSIYLCSVVHGEKLFFGSGTQLSVL.

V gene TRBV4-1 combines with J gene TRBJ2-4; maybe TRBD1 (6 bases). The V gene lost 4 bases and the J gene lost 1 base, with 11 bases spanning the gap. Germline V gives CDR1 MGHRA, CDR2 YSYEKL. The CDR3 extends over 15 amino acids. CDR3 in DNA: TGCGCCAGCAGCCTTACAGGGCTCGCCAAAAACATTCAGTACTTC. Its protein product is CASSLTGLAKNIQYF.

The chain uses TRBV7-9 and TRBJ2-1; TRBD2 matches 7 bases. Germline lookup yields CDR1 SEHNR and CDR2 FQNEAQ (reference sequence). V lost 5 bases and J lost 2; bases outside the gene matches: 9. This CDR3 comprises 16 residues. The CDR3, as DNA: TGTGCCAGCAGCCCCCCAGCTAGCGGAACCTACAATGAGCAGTTCTTC. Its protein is CASSPPASGTYNEQFF.

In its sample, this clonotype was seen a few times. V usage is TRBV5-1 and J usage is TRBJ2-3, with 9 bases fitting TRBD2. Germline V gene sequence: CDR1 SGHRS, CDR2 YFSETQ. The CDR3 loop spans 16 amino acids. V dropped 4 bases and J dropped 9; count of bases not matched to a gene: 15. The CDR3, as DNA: TGCGCCAGCAGCCCAAGATTGTCGAGCGGGGGGACAACGCAGTATTTT. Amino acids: CASSPRLSSGGTTQYF.

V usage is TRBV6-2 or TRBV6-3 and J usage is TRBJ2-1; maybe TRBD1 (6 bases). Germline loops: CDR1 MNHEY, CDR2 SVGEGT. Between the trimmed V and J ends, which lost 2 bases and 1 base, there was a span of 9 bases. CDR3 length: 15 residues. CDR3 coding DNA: TGTGCCAGCAGTTACCTCCAGGGGTCCTACAATGAGCAGTTCTTC. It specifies CASSYLQGSYNEQFF.